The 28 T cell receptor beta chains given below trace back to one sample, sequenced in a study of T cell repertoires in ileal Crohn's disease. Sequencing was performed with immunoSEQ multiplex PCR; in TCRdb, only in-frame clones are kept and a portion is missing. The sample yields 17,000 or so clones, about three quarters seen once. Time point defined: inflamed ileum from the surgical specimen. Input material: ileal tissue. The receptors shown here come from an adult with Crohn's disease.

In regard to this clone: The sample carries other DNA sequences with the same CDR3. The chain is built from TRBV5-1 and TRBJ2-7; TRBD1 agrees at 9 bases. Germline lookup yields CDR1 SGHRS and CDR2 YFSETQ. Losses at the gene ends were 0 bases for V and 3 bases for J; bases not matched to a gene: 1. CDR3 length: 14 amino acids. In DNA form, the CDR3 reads TGCGCCAGCAGCTTGGACAGGGGGCGCTACGAGCAGTACTTC. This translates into CASSLDRGRYEQYF.

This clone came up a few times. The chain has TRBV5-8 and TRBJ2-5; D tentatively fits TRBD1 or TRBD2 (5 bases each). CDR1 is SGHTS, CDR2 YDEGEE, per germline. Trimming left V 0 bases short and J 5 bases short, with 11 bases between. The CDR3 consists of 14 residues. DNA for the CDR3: TGTGCCAGCAGCTTGGCCGTGGGGGTCGAGACCCAGTACTTC. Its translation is CASSLAVGVETQYF.

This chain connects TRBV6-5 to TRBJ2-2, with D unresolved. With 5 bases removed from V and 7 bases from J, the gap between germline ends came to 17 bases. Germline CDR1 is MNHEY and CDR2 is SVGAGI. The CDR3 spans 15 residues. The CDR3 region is CASSATRRLGGELFF. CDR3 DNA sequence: TGTGCCAGCAGTGCCACAAGAAGATTGGGCGGGGAGCTGTTTTTT.

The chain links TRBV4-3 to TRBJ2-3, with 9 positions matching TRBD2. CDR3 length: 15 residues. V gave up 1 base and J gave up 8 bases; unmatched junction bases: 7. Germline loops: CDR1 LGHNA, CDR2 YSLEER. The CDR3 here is CASSQVTSGTATQYF. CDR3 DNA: TGCGCCAGCAGCCAAGTGACTAGCGGCACGGCTACGCAGTATTTT.

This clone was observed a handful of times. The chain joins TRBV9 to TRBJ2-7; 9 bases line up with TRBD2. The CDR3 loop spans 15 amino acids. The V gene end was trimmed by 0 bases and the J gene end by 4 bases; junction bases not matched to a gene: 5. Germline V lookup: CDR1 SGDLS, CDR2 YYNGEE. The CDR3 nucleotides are TGTGCCAGCAGCGTAGGGGCGGGAGGGCCGTACGAGCAGTACTTC. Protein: CASSVGAGGPYEQYF.

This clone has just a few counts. DNA for the CDR3: TGTGCCAGCAGTAAATTCGACCGCGTTGAAGCTTTCTTT. It specifies CASSKFDRVEAFF. The V call is TRBV6-5, the J call TRBJ1-1; D ambiguous. The CDR3 extends over 13 amino acids. The V and J ends lost 5 bases and 7 bases respectively, with 14 bases between them. The germline CDR1 and CDR2 sequences are MNHEY and SVGAGI.

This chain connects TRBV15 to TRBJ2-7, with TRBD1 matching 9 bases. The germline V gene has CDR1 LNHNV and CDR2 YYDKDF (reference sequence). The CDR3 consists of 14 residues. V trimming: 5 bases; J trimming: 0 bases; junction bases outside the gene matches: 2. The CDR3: CATSVDRGSYEQYF. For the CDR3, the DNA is TGTGCCACCAGCGTGGACAGGGGCTCCTACGAGCAGTACTTC.

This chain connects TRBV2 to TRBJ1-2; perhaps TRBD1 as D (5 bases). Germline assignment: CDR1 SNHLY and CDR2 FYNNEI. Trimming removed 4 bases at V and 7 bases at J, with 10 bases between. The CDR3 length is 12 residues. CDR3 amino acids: CASSVQETGYTF. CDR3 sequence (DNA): TGTGCCAGCAGTGTACAGGAAACTGGCTACACCTTC.

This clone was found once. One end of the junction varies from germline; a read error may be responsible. The CDR3, as DNA: TGTGCTAGCAGCGCATTAGATACTAGTGAGCAGTTCTTC. Translated: CASSALDTSEQFF. The gene calls are TRBV7-7 and TRBJ2-1, with a possible D match to TRBD2 (5 bases). The germline gives CDR1 SSHAT, CDR2 FNYEAQ (reference sequence). CDR3 length equals 13 residues.

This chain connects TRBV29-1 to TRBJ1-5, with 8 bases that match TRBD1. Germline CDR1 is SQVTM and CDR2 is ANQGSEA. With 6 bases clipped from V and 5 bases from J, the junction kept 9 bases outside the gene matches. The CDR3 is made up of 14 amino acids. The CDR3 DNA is TGCAGCGTAGCCGGGACAGGAATAGATCAGCCCCAGCATTTT. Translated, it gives CSVAGTGIDQPQHF.

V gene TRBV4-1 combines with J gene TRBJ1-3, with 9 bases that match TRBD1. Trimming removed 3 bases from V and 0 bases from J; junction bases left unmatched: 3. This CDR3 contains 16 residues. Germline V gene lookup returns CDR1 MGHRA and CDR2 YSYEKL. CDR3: CASSQAGQGSGNTIYF. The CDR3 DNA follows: TGCGCCAGCAGCCAGGCGGGACAGGGCTCTGGAAACACCATATATTTT.

As DNA, the CDR3 is TGCGCCAGCAGCCAGAGATCCACTGAAGCTTTCTTT. Translating it yields CASSQRSTEAFF. The gene calls are TRBV4-1 and TRBJ1-1, with D hard to call. The CDR3 covers 12 residues. Trimming stripped 3 bases from V and 4 bases from J, with 6 bases between. Germline V gives CDR1 MGHRA, CDR2 YSYEKL.

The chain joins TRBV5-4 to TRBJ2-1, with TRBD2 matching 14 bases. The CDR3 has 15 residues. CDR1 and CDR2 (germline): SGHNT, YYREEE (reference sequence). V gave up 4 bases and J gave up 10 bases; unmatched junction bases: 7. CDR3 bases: TGTGCCAGCAGCCCGGGGACTAGCGGGAGAAAAGAGCAGTTCTTC. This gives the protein CASSPGTSGRKEQFF.

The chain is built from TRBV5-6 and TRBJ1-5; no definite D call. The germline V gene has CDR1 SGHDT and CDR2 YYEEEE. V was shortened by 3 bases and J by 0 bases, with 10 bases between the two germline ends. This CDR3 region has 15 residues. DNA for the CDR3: TGTGCCAGCAGCTCTCAGGAATATAGCAATCAGCCCCAGCATTTT. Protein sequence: CASSSQEYSNQPQHF.

CDR3 residues: CASSAGQGASPLHF. DNA of the CDR3: TGTGCCAGCAGTGCGGGACAGGGCGCTTCACCCCTCCACTTT. The chain has TRBV6-1 and TRBJ1-6, with TRBD1 identical over 9 bases. V dropped 4 bases and J dropped 9; count of bases not matched to a gene: 4. The CDR3 runs 14 residues. Germline V gene data show CDR1 as MNHNS and CDR2 as SASEGT.

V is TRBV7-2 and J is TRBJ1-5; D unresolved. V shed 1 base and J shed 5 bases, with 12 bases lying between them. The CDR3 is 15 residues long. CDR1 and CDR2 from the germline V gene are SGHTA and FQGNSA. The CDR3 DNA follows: TGTGCCAGCAGCTTAGGGACTATACGCGATCAGCCCCAGCATTTT. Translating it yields CASSLGTIRDQPQHF.

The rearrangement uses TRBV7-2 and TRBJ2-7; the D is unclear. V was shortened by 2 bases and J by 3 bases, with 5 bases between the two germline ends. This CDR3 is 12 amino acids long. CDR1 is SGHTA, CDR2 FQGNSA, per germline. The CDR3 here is CASSLRVYEQYF. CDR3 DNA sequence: TGTGCCAGCAGCTTACGGGTCTACGAGCAGTACTTC.

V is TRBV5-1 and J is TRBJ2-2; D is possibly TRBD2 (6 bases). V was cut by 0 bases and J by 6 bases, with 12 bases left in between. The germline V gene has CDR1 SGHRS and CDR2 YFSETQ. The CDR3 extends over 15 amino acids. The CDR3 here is CASSLDRPGAGELFF. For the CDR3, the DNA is TGCGCCAGCAGCTTGGATCGTCCGGGAGCCGGGGAGCTGTTTTTT. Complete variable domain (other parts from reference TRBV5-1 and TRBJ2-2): KAGVTQTPRYLIKTRGQQVTLSCSPISGHRSVSWYQQTPGQGLQFLFEYFSETQRNKGNFPGRFSGRQFSNSRSEMNVSTLELGDSALYLCASSLDRPGAGELFFGEGSRLTVL.

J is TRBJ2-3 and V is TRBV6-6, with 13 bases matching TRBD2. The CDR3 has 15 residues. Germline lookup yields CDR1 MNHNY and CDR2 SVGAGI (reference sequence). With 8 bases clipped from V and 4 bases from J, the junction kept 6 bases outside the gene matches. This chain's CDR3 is CASCPTSGGADTQYF. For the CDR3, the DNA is TGTGCCAGCTGCCCCACTAGCGGGGGGGCAGATACGCAGTATTTT.

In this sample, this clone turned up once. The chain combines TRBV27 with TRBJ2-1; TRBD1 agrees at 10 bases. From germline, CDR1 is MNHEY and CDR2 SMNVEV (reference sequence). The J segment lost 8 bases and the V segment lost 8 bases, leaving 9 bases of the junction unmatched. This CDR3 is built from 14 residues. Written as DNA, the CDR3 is TGTGCCAGCGAGAAGACAGGGGGCGGGTATGAGCAGTTCTTC. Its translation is CASEKTGGGYEQFF.

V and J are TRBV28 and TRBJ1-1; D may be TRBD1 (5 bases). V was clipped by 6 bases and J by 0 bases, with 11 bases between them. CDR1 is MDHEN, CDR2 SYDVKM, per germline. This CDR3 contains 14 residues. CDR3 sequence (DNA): TGTGCCAGCAGCCCCCCCAGGGTGAACACTGAAGCTTTCTTT. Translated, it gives CASSPPRVNTEAFF.

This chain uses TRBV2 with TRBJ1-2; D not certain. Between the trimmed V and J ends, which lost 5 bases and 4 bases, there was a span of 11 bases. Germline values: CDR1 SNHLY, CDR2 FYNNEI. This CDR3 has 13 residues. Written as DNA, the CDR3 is TGTGCCAGCAGTCTGTTGAGCTCCTATGGCTACACCTTC. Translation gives CASSLLSSYGYTF.

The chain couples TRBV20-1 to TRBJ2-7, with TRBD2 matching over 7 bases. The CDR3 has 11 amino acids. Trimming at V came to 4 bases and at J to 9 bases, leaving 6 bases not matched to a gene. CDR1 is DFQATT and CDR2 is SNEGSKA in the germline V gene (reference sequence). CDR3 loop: CSAKALAGQYF. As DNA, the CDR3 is TGCAGTGCTAAAGCCTTAGCGGGGCAGTACTTC.

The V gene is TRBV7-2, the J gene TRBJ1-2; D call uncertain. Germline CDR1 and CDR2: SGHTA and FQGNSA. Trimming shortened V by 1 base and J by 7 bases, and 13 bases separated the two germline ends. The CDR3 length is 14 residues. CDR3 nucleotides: TGTGCCAGCAGCTTAGAGGGCTTTGTAGGTGGCTACACCTTC. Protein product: CASSLEGFVGGYTF.

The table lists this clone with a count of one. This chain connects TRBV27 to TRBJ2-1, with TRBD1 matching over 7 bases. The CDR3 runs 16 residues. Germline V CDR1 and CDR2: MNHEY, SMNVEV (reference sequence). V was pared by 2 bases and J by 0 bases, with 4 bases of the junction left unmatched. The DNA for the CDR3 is TGTGCCAGCAGTTTACTTGGGGACAGCTCCTACAATGAGCAGTTCTTC. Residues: CASSLLGDSSYNEQFF.

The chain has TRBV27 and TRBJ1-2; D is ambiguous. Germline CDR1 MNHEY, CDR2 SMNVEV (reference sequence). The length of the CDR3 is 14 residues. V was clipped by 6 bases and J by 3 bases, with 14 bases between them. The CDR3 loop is CASRPPGSYYGYTF. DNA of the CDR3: TGTGCCAGCAGACCCCCCGGGAGCTACTATGGCTACACCTTC.

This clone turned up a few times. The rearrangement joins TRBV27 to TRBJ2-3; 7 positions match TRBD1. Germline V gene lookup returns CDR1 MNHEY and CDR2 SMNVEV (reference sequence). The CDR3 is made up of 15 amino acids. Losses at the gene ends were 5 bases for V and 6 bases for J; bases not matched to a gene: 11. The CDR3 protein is CASSANGARGDTQYF. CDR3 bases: TGTGCCAGCAGTGCCAACGGTGCCAGGGGGGATACGCAGTATTTT.

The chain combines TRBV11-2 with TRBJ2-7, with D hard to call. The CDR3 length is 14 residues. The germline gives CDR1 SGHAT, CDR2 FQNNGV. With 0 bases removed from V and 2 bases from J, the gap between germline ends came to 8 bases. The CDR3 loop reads CASSLDPGPYEQYF. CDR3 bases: TGTGCCAGCAGCTTAGACCCAGGACCCTACGAGCAGTACTTC.